This T cell receptor (beta chain) was sequenced during a study of cytomegalovirus exposure and HLA in healthy donors. On the study more broadly: An analysis done earlier identified more than 100 million unique TCR beta sequences from roughly 190 million T cells. Study results and caveats: Later findings reportedly placed an Asian-associated ancestry cluster below the approximately 670-donor mean for N-insertions. Roughly uniform sequencing depth across donors was assumed, possibly incorrectly.

The CDR3 is made up of 15 amino acids. Trimming left V 3 bases short and J 3 bases short, with 15 bases between. Germline V CDR1 and CDR2: LNHNV, YYDKDF (reference sequence). Both 60 Vbeta primers and 13 Jbeta primers went into the PCR. Per the authors' pipeline: Among the unique TCR beta chains that a later analysis counted, about 79 million in all, 10 million to 14 million were shared. The protocol was immunoSEQ multiplex PCR, while the TCRdb copy is restricted to in-frame clones and leaves out a portion. V, J and clone size derive from that table, while D and trimming were established from the DNA sequence. Of some 91,000 clones listed, about 78% are singletons. Of note for this clone: Its antigen is not known.

What was sequenced was PBMCs. The rearrangement uses TRBV15 and TRBJ2-7; possible D gene TRBD1, 6 bases. The origin of this receptor is a man aged 40-49 years in good health and CMV-seronegative. The CDR3 sequence: CATSSPITGIYEQYF. In nucleotides, the CDR3 is TGTGCCACCAGCAGCCCTATAACAGGGATCTACGAGCAGTACTTC.